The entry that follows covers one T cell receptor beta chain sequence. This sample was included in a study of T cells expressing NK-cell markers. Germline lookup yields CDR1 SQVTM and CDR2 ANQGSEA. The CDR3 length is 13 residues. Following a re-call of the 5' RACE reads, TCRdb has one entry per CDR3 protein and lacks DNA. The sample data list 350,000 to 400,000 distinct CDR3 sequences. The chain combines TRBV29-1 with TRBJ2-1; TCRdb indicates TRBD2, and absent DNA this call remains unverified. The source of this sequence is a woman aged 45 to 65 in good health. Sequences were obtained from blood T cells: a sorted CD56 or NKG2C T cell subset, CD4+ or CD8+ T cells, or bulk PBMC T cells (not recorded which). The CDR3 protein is CSGAGRMENEQFF.